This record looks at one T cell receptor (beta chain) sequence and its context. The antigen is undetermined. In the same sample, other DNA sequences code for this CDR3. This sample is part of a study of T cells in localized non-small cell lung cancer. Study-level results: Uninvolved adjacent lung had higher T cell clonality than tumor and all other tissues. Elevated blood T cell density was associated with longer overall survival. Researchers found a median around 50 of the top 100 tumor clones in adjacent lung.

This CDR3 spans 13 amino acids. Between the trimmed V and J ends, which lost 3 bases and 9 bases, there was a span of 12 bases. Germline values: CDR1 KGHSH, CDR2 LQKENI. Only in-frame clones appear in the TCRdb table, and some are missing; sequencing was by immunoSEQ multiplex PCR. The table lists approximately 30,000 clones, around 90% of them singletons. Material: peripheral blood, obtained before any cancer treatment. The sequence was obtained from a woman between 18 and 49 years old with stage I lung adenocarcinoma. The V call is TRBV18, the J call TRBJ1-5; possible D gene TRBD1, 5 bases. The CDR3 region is CASSPTGTRPQHF. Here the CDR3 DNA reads TGTGCCAGCTCACCCACCGGGACCCGGCCCCAGCATTTT.